This T cell receptor (beta chain) was sequenced during a study of blood T cell repertoires in COVID-19. Turning to the study itself: Researchers got acute and convalescent COVID-19 samples from the United States, Italy and Spain. T cells, B-cell-depleted T cells, or PBMCs provided the cDNA or gDNA that served as material.

Authors' methods: Reference gene primer amplification yielded estimated nucleated cell counts. Method: immunoSEQ multiplex PCR; TCRdb's copy keeps in-frame clones and lacks some. The V and J calls and clone size are taken from that table; D and trimming were inferred from the DNA. The sample has 53,000 or so clones; 60% to 85% are singletons. Germline assignment: CDR1 LNHDA and CDR2 SQIVND (reference sequence). This CDR3 is 17 amino acids long. V shed 0 bases and J shed 1 base, with 13 bases lying between them. Sequencing used peripheral blood. The rearrangement uses TRBV19 and TRBJ1-5, with unresolved D. This TCR derives from a human donor with active or convalescent COVID-19. The donor label of this sample is uncertain. CDR3 amino acids: CASSIDPRSKSNQPQHF. For the CDR3, the DNA is TGTGCCAGTAGTATAGATCCCAGGTCCAAAAGCAATCAGCCCCAGCATTTT. The full variable domain, with the rest looked up from reference TRBV19 and TRBJ1-5, is DGGITQSPKYLFRKEGQNVTLSCEQNLNHDAMYWYRQDPGQGLRLIYYSQIVNDFQKGDIAEGYSVSREKKESFPLTVTSAQKNPTAFYLCASSIDPRSKSNQPQHFGDGTRLSIL.